The 9 T cell receptor beta chains given below trace back to one sample, sequenced in a study of blood T cell repertoires in COVID-19. Some clones are missing from TCRdb's copy, which holds only in-frame ones; the method was immunoSEQ multiplex PCR. The sample shows a few hundred thousand clones, around 85% of them seen only once. The material sequenced was PBMCs or T cells enriched from blood (not recorded which). These receptors originate from a woman aged 40-49 years with acute COVID-19.

V usage is TRBV23-1 and J usage is TRBJ1-2, with 7 bases that match TRBD1. TRBV23-1 is treated as an ORF (open reading frame) with a function not yet certain. V lost 2 bases to trimming and J lost 7 bases; unmatched junction nucleotides: 13. There are 16 residues in the CDR3. DNA for the CDR3: TGCGCCAGCAGTCAACCTCCCCGACAGGGACGGGCTGGCTACACCTTC. Translation gives CASSQPPRQGRAGYTF.

The rearrangement links TRBV5-1 to TRBJ1-4; D uncertain. From germline, CDR1 is SGHRS and CDR2 YFSETQ. V was trimmed by 4 bases and J by 1 base, leaving 11 bases between them. The CDR3 contains 15 residues. CDR3 sequence: CASSTRGQTNEKLFF. CDR3 in DNA: TGCGCCAGCAGCACGCGAGGGCAAACTAATGAAAAACTGTTTTTT.

The chain employs TRBV18 and TRBJ1-4, with 7 bases matching TRBD1. The CDR3 contains 14 residues. The V and J ends lost 5 bases and 4 bases, in that order; junction bases with no gene match: 4. Germline-derived CDR1 and CDR2 are KGHSH and LQKENI. DNA for the CDR3: TGTGCCAGCTCAACTCCAGGGGGTAATGAAAAACTGTTTTTT. The encoded protein is CASSTPGGNEKLFF.

This sequence joins TRBV4-3 and TRBJ1-2; D gene ambiguous. Germline lookup yields CDR1 LGHNA and CDR2 YSLEER. This CDR3 is built from 16 residues. V was shortened by 0 bases and J by 4 bases, with 15 bases between the two germline ends. CDR3 DNA: TGCGCCAGCAGCCAAGATCTCCCCGAGGTCGGCTATGGCTACACCTTC. Its protein is CASSQDLPEVGYGYTF.

In its sample, this clone was seen once. The rearrangement links TRBV7-9 to TRBJ2-3, with D unresolved. CDR3 length: 12 amino acids. Germline values: CDR1 SEHNR, CDR2 FQNEAQ (reference sequence). V was pared by 6 bases and J by 1 base, with 5 bases between. The CDR3 coding sequence is TGTGCCAGCAGTAGCCGCACAGATACGCAGTATTTT. Translation gives CASSSRTDTQYF.

The chain joins TRBV19 to TRBJ2-5, with 9 positions matching TRBD2. V was pared by 4 bases and J by 3 bases, with 3 bases of the junction left unmatched. CDR1 and CDR2 (germline): LNHDA, SQIVND (reference sequence). The CDR3 spans 14 residues. Here the CDR3 DNA reads TGTGCCAGTAGTAACTTAGCGGGGGAAGAGACCCAGTACTTC. This codes for CASSNLAGEETQYF.

This clone was seen more than once but under ten times. J is TRBJ1-1 and V is TRBV11-2; D is ambiguous. Per the germline V gene, CDR1 is SGHAT and CDR2 is FQNNGV. The CDR3 loop spans 13 amino acids. Trimming left V 1 base short and J 7 bases short, with 10 bases between. CDR3 loop: CASSLATRGEAFF. The CDR3 DNA is TGTGCCAGCAGCTTAGCAACCCGGGGTGAAGCTTTCTTT.

The chain joins TRBV5-8 to TRBJ1-1; 8 bases fit TRBD1. Germline V gene lookup returns CDR1 SGHTS and CDR2 YDEGEE. The CDR3 covers 15 residues. After removal of 4 bases from V and 4 bases from J, the junction contained 9 bases not matched to a gene. Written as DNA, the CDR3 is TGTGCCAGCAGCCCCTACAGGGGGTTGGTCACTGAAGCTTTCTTT. This sequence encodes CASSPYRGLVTEAFF.

This chain connects TRBV18 to TRBJ2-3, with D unclear. The CDR3 extends over 15 amino acids. Trimming shortened V by 3 bases and J by 1 base, and 11 bases separated the two germline ends. Germline-derived CDR1 and CDR2 are KGHSH and LQKENI. The CDR3 sequence is CASSPSGGGTDTQYF. CDR3 nucleotide sequence: TGTGCCAGCTCACCGTCAGGTGGCGGCACAGATACGCAGTATTTT.